The 29 T cell receptor beta chains below come from one sample, sequenced in a study of T-cell reconstitution after alpha-beta-depleted transplantation in children. During its preparation, the TCRbeta library received unique molecular identifiers. TCRdb reanalysed the PCR reads using MiXCR and keeps one entry per CDR3 protein. The sample has around 600,000 distinct CDR3 sequences, around 23% seen once. Sequencing used PBMCs, mostly from graft donor cells, obtained 360 days after TCRalphabeta/CD19-depleted stem cell transplant. All receptors come from a boy younger than two who had a stem cell transplant for acute myeloid leukemia, so the T cells may come from the graft donor.

The chain links TRBV5-1 to TRBJ2-3; D may be TRBD1 (7 bases). CDR3 size: 16 residues. Trimming shortened V by 0 bases and J by 4 bases, and 15 bases separated the two germline ends. Looked up from germline, CDR1 is SGHRS and CDR2 is YFSETQ. The DNA for the CDR3 is TGCGCCAGCAGCTTGGGACAGGGAGGCCCGGCAGATACGCAGTATTTT. It yields the protein CASSLGQGGPADTQYF.

Many counts were recorded for this clonotype. V is TRBV12-3 or TRBV12-4 and J is TRBJ2-2; no clear D. The V end lost 2 bases, the J end lost 10 bases, and 5 bases lay between the germline ends. This CDR3 contains 11 residues. CDR3 bases: TGTGCCAGCAGTTTAAGGGAGGAGCTGTTTTTT. The encoded protein is CASSLREELFF.

This clonotype was recorded at least ten times. The DNA for the CDR3 is TGTGCCAGCATAGACGGTCTGGGAAACACCATATATTTT. It yields the protein CASIDGLGNTIYF. The chain combines TRBV12-3 or TRBV12-4 with TRBJ1-3; D gene unclear. This CDR3 contains 13 residues. V was cut by 7 bases and J by 4 bases, with 11 bases left in between.

V gene TRBV20-1 combines with J gene TRBJ2-1, with TRBD2 matching 9 bases. The CDR3 spans 13 residues. V shed 6 bases and J 9 bases; nucleotides not matched to a gene: 9. CDR1 is DFQATT and CDR2 is SNEGSKA in the germline V gene (reference sequence). DNA of the CDR3: TGCAGTGCCTCCCCGGGACTAGCTGCTGAGCAGTTCTTC. Its translation: CSASPGLAAEQFF.

In this sample, this clonotype turned up a few times. V gene TRBV6-5 combines with J gene TRBJ1-2, with TRBD1 as a possible D gene (5 bases). The ends were cut back, 0 bases at V and 5 bases at J, with 16 bases in the middle. Germline V gives CDR1 MNHEY, CDR2 SVGAGI. The CDR3 consists of 16 residues. The CDR3 DNA follows: TGTGCCAGCAGTTACTCGATAGAGGACACACTATATGGCTACACCTTC. This gives the protein CASSYSIEDTLYGYTF.

The chain employs TRBV7-9 and TRBJ2-7; 9 bases are shared with TRBD1. The V gene's germline CDR1 is SEHNR and CDR2 FQNEAQ (reference sequence). V lost 3 bases to trimming and J lost 9 bases; unmatched junction nucleotides: 3. The CDR3 is 12 residues long. CDR3 sequence reads: CASSLDRGTQYV. For the CDR3, the DNA is TGTGCCAGCAGCTTGGACAGGGGTACGCAGTACGTC.

This clonotype was seen a few times. The V call is TRBV12-3 or TRBV12-4, the J call TRBJ2-2; D not certain. This CDR3 spans 14 amino acids. Trimming stripped 5 bases from V and 4 bases from J, with 11 bases between. This chain's CDR3 is CASSTVDPTGELFF. DNA for the CDR3: TGTGCCAGCAGTACAGTGGATCCCACCGGGGAGCTGTTTTTT.

The J gene is TRBJ1-5, the V gene TRBV4-1; D is ambiguous. The CDR3 has 13 residues. V lost 1 base and J lost 10, with 11 bases in between. Germline-derived CDR1 and CDR2 are MGHRA and YSYEKL. The CDR3 coding sequence is TGCGCCAGCAGCCAAGTGACGGGAGGCCCCCAGCATTTT. Protein sequence: CASSQVTGGPQHF.

This clonotype was found once. The DNA of the CDR3 is TGTGCCAGCAGTGAACGCCTATATGGCTACACCTTC. Translating gives CASSERLYGYTF. The rearrangement links TRBV2 to TRBJ1-2; D is uncertain. Trimming took off 2 bases at V and 5 bases at J, with 6 bases between the two ends. Germline V CDR1 and CDR2: SNHLY, FYNNEI. The CDR3 is 12 amino acids.

The chain recombines TRBV12-3 or TRBV12-4 with TRBJ1-2, with D tentatively TRBD1 (5 bases). V lost 1 base to trimming and J lost 4 bases, with 13 bases between them. The CDR3 has 15 amino acids. The CDR3 spells CASSLGAGGGYGYTF. CDR3 nucleotides: TGTGCCAGCAGTTTAGGGGCCGGGGGGGGCTATGGCTACACCTTC.

This clonotype was picked up a small number of times. The chain has TRBV28 and TRBJ1-4, with a weak D call TRBD1 (5 bases). Trimming cost V 0 bases and J 6 bases, with 8 bases left between them. The CDR3 covers 14 residues. CDR1 is MDHEN and CDR2 is SYDVKM in the germline V gene. The CDR3 protein is CASSLCREDEKLFF. The CDR3 DNA is TGTGCCAGCAGTTTATGCAGGGAGGATGAAAAACTGTTTTTT.

This clonotype was seen a handful of times. The chain links TRBV10-3 to TRBJ2-3; 9 bases are shared with TRBD2. The germline gives CDR1 ENHRY, CDR2 SYGVKD. CDR3 size: 16 residues. V shed 2 bases and J 2 bases; nucleotides not matched to a gene: 5. The CDR3 region has the DNA TGTGCCATCAGTGAGCTTAGCGGGGGCCCCACAGATACGCAGTATTTT. This translates into CAISELSGGPTDTQYF.

This clonotype was picked up a small number of times. The chain is built from TRBV24-1 and TRBJ2-5, with TRBD1 matching over 7 bases. Trimming at V came to 2 bases and at J to 1 base, leaving 3 bases not matched to a gene. The CDR3 is 15 amino acids. Germline loops: CDR1 KGHDR, CDR2 SFDVKD. In DNA, the CDR3 is TGTGCCACCAGTGATTGGGACAGCTCCCAAGAGACCCAGTACTTC. Its translation is CATSDWDSSQETQYF.

Many counts were recorded for this clonotype. The chain has TRBV12-3 or TRBV12-4 and TRBJ2-7; possibly TRBD2 for D (5 bases). V lost 0 bases and J lost 3, with 9 bases in between. This CDR3 has 14 amino acids. The CDR3 DNA follows: TGTGCCAGCAGTTTAGCAGGACGGGGCTACGAGCAGTACTTC. Its protein product is CASSLAGRGYEQYF.

This clonotype has only a few counts. V and J are TRBV20-1 and TRBJ2-5; 10 bases fit TRBD2. Trimming at V came to 6 bases and at J to 7 bases, leaving 11 bases not matched to a gene. The V gene's germline CDR1 is DFQATT and CDR2 SNEGSKA (reference sequence). The CDR3 loop spans 14 amino acids. CDR3 coding DNA: TGCAGTGCCGAAGGACTAGCGGCCTTGGCGACCCAGTACTTC. Its protein product is CSAEGLAALATQYF.

The rearrangement joins TRBV12-3 or TRBV12-4 to TRBJ2-2; D ambiguous. V lost 5 bases and J lost 3, with 13 bases in between. The CDR3 is 15 amino acids. The CDR3 protein is CASSRPQRDTGELFF. CDR3 in DNA: TGTGCCAGCAGTAGACCCCAACGCGACACCGGGGAGCTGTTTTTT.

This clonotype was observed a few times. The chain couples TRBV20-1 to TRBJ2-6; possibly TRBD1 for D (5 bases). Trimming took 6 bases from V and 1 from J, leaving 10 bases between them. The CDR3 length is 14 residues. Looked up from germline, CDR1 is DFQATT and CDR2 is SNEGSKA (reference sequence). In nucleotides, the CDR3 is TGCAGTGCCTCGGACAATTCTGGGGCCAACGTCCTGACTTTC. Its translation: CSASDNSGANVLTF.

This clonotype appeared a few times. The chain uses TRBV5-1 and TRBJ1-1; 7 positions match TRBD1. Germline CDR1 reads SGHRS; CDR2 reads YFSETQ. The CDR3 length is 15 residues. Trimming at V came to 4 bases and at J to 1 base, leaving 7 bases not matched to a gene. This CDR3 is CASSPGQAPNTEAFF. DNA for the CDR3: TGCGCCAGCAGCCCTGGACAGGCCCCGAACACTGAAGCTTTCTTT. The whole variable domain, filled in from reference TRBV5-1 and TRBJ1-1, reads KAGVTQTPRYLIKTRGQQVTLSCSPISGHRSVSWYQQTPGQGLQFLFEYFSETQRNKGNFPGRFSGRQFSNSRSEMNVSTLELGDSALYLCASSPGQAPNTEAFFGQGTRLTVV.

This clonotype was found a few times. This chain joins TRBV20-1 and TRBJ2-6; the D gene is possibly TRBD2 (5 bases). The CDR3 has 16 residues. The V end was cut by 5 bases, the J end by 0 bases, with 14 bases between. Germline V gene data show CDR1 as DFQATT and CDR2 as SNEGSKA (reference sequence). The chain's CDR3 is CSALGLQSSGANVLTF. The CDR3 nucleotides read TGCAGTGCTCTCGGACTTCAAAGCTCTGGGGCCAACGTCCTGACTTTC.

This clonotype was seen a handful of times. The genes are TRBV29-1 and TRBJ2-1; D is uncertain. The CDR3 has 15 residues. Germline-derived CDR1 and CDR2 are SQVTM and ANQGSEA. Trimming removed 4 bases at V and 0 bases at J, with 13 bases between. The CDR3 coding sequence is TGCAGCGTTGGGGCCCAGTGGGACTCCTACAATGAGCAGTTCTTC. This codes for CSVGAQWDSYNEQFF.

The chain carries TRBV7-2 and TRBJ2-5; D unresolved. Trimming left V 5 bases short and J 2 bases short, with 6 bases between. CDR3 length: 12 amino acids. Germline V gene sequence: CDR1 SGHTA, CDR2 FQGNSA. The CDR3 spells CASSIIQETQYF. The CDR3 bases are TGTGCCAGCAGCATTATTCAAGAGACCCAGTACTTC.

CDR3 amino acids: CSVRRGAREVGDEQFF. For the CDR3, the DNA is TGCAGCGTTAGGCGAGGGGCGCGGGAGGTGGGGGATGAGCAGTTCTTC. The chain links TRBV29-1 to TRBJ2-1; 8 bases align to TRBD2. V shed 5 bases, J shed 8 bases, and the junction held 17 bases outside the gene matches. The CDR3 sequence is 16 residues long. The germline CDR1 and CDR2 sequences are SQVTM and ANQGSEA.

The V call is TRBV7-9, the J call TRBJ2-3, with 8 bases that match TRBD2. CDR3 length: 16 residues. Germline assignment: CDR1 SEHNR and CDR2 FQNEAQ (reference sequence). Trimming removed 6 bases from V and 2 bases from J; junction bases left unmatched: 10. DNA for the CDR3: TGTGCCAGCAGACCGACCGGACTAGCAGCCACAGATACGCAGTATTTT. Its protein is CASRPTGLAATDTQYF. Filled out from reference TRBV7-9 and TRBJ2-3, the complete variable domain reads DTGVSQNPRHKITKRGQNVTFRCDPISEHNRLYWYRQTLGQGPEFLTYFQNEAQLEKSRLLSDRFSAERPKGSFSTLEIQRTEQGDSAMYLCASRPTGLAATDTQYFGPGTRLTVL.

The gene calls are TRBV6-5 and TRBJ1-2, with D tentatively TRBD1 (5 bases). V dropped 0 bases and J dropped 2 bases, with 7 bases sitting between them. Germline V gives CDR1 MNHEY, CDR2 SVGAGI. The CDR3 is 14 amino acids. The CDR3 sequence: CASSYSRANYGYTF. The DNA of the CDR3 is TGTGCCAGCAGTTACTCCAGGGCGAACTATGGCTACACCTTC.

The V gene is TRBV29-1, the J gene TRBJ2-3; D not resolved. CDR1 SQVTM and CDR2 ANQGSEA come from the germline V gene. Trimming removed 3 bases at V and 0 bases at J, with 13 bases between. The CDR3 is 15 amino acids. The CDR3 here is CSVEGIPSSTDTQYF. DNA for the CDR3: TGCAGCGTTGAGGGCATTCCCTCTAGCACAGATACGCAGTATTTT.

There are a few counts of this clonotype. The chain recombines TRBV25-1 with TRBJ2-7; weak D call: TRBD2 (5 bases). CDR1 is MGHDK and CDR2 is SYGVNS in the germline V gene. V shed 0 bases and J shed 10 bases, with 13 bases lying between them. The CDR3 loop spans 13 amino acids. CDR3 nucleotide sequence: TGTGCCAGCAGTGAATACTTTTTGGGAGCCCAGTACTTC. Its protein is CASSEYFLGAQYF.

This clonotype was counted at least ten times. This chain connects TRBV3-1 to TRBJ2-2; D unresolved. CDR1 and CDR2 (germline): LGHDT, YNNKEL (reference sequence). This CDR3 comprises 14 residues. The V and J ends lost 1 base and 3 bases respectively, with 6 bases between them. This chain's CDR3 is CASSQVGDTGELFF. The CDR3, as DNA: TGTGCCAGCAGCCAAGTCGGAGACACCGGGGAGCTGTTTTTT.

The chain carries TRBV20-1 and TRBJ2-5; 7 bases fit TRBD1. Germline assignment: CDR1 DFQATT and CDR2 SNEGSKA (reference sequence). This CDR3 is 14 amino acids long. The ends lost 0 bases at V and 4 bases at J; junction bases unmatched: 5. DNA for the CDR3: TGCAGTGCTAGAGATTTAGCAGGGGGAGAGACCCAGTACTTC. It specifies CSARDLAGGETQYF.

In this sample, this clonotype turned up a few times. The J gene is TRBJ1-2, the V gene TRBV29-1; possibly TRBD1 for D (5 bases). CDR1 and CDR2 from the germline V gene are SQVTM and ANQGSEA. The V end lost 7 bases, the J end lost 3 bases, and 12 bases lay between the germline ends. The CDR3 has 12 amino acids. The CDR3, as DNA: TGCAGCGAGGGCGGGGGAGACTATGGCTACACCTTC. Translated, it gives CSEGGGDYGYTF.